The next 9 T cell receptor beta chains were all read from a single sample in a study of blood T cell repertoires in COVID-19. The data were produced by immunoSEQ multiplex PCR, yet TCRdb's version contains in-frame clones alone and is incomplete. The sample includes about 280,000 clones, roughly nine tenths seen only once; the top ten take approximately 5.7%. The specimen sequenced was PBMCs or T cells enriched from blood (not recorded which). The receptors shown here come from a woman in her 40s who had recovered from COVID-19.

The chain recombines TRBV27 with TRBJ2-5, with 8 nucleotides matching TRBD1. Germline CDR1 is MNHEY and CDR2 is SMNVEV (reference sequence). This CDR3 has 14 amino acids. J gave up 4 bases and V 11 bases, and 12 bases lay outside the gene matches. Here the CDR3 reads CAVGRTGWGETQYF. DNA of the CDR3: TGTGCCGTAGGACGGACAGGGTGGGGAGAGACCCAGTACTTC.

The rearrangement uses TRBV5-6 and TRBJ1-2, with D possibly TRBD1 on 6 matching bases. This CDR3 contains 17 residues. CDR1 is SGHDT, CDR2 YYEEEE, per germline. The germline V and J ends were trimmed by 2 bases and 8 bases, with 25 bases remaining between them. CDR3 nucleotides: TGTGCCAGCAGCTTCCTGGGGGGCCCCGCGGGGGCCGGGGGCTACACCTTC. Amino acids: CASSFLGGPAGAGGYTF. Full variable domain (remainder filled in from reference TRBV5-6 and TRBJ1-2): DAGVTQSPTHLIKTRGQQVTLRCSPKSGHDTVSWYQQALGQGPQFIFQYYEEEERQRGNFPDRFSGHQFPNYSSELNVNALLLGDSALYLCASSFLGGPAGAGGYTFGSGTRLTVV.

Here the CDR3 DNA reads TGTGCCAGTGAGGACAGGAGGAATCAGCCCCAGCATTTT. This codes for CASEDRRNQPQHF. This chain joins TRBV19 and TRBJ1-5; 7 bases are a match to TRBD1. Per germline, CDR1 LNHDA and CDR2 SQIVND (reference sequence). This CDR3 region has 13 residues. Germline trimming cut 8 bases from V and 4 bases from J; bases unmatched to any gene: 5.

The V and J genes are TRBV6-4 and TRBJ2-1; D gene unclear. Between the trimmed V and J ends, which lost 3 bases and 4 bases, there was a span of 7 bases. The length of the CDR3 is 13 residues. In germline, CDR1 is MRHNA, CDR2 SNTAGT. The CDR3 is CASSETRYNEQFF. In DNA, the CDR3 is TGTGCCAGCAGTGAAACCAGATACAATGAGCAGTTCTTC.

This rearrangement joins TRBV5-1 to TRBJ1-4; 8 nucleotides line up with TRBD1. Germline CDR1 reads SGHRS; CDR2 reads YFSETQ. The CDR3 length is 14 residues. Trimming cost V 2 bases and J 5 bases; bases outside gene matches: 2. The CDR3 spells CASSFGDRNEKLFF. CDR3 coding DNA: TGCGCCAGCAGCTTTGGGGACAGGAATGAAAAACTGTTTTTT.

The DNA of the CDR3 is TGCAGCGCTGGGACAGGGGAAGGGGAGACCCAGTACTTC. Its translation is CSAGTGEGETQYF. The V gene is TRBV29-1, the J gene TRBJ2-5; the match to TRBD1 covers 10 bases. The CDR3 consists of 13 residues. Germline values: CDR1 SQVTM, CDR2 ANQGSEA. With V trimmed by 7 bases and J by 5 bases, 7 bases remained unmatched. Full variable domain (missing parts from reference TRBV29-1 and TRBJ2-5): SAVISQKPSRDICQRGTSLTIQCQVDSQVTMMFWYRQQPGQSLTLIATANQGSEATYESGFVIDKFPISRPNLTFSTLTVSNMSPEDSSIYLCSAGTGEGETQYFGPGTRLLVL.

The chain links TRBV7-3 to TRBJ1-6, with D possibly TRBD1 on 6 matching bases. The V gene's germline CDR1 is SGHTA and CDR2 FQGTGA. Trimming pared 1 base from V and 5 bases from J, leaving 9 bases between. This CDR3 has 15 residues. The CDR3 sequence: CASSLMGHNNSPLHF. In DNA, the CDR3 is TGTGCCAGCAGCTTAATGGGACATAATAATTCACCCCTCCACTTT.

The chain joins TRBV4-1 to TRBJ1-1, with TRBD1 identical over 7 bases. The CDR3 spans 18 residues. Trimming took 2 bases from V and 0 from J; bases not matched to a gene: 12. The germline V gene encodes CDR1 MGHRA and CDR2 YSYEKL. The CDR3 DNA follows: TGCGCCAGCAGCCAAAGATATACAGGGGCAACCATGAACACTGAAGCTTTCTTT. This gives the protein CASSQRYTGATMNTEAFF.

The rearrangement joins TRBV21-1 to TRBJ2-3; TRBD1, the D gene given by the table, was not confirmed from the DNA. TRBV21-1 is deemed a pseudogene. This CDR3 is 11 amino acids long. CDR3 region: CASRRRDTQYF. The CDR3 nucleotides read TGTGCCAGCAGACGCAGGGATACGCAGTATTTT.